This paragraph covers one TCR beta chain sequence. The sample originates from a study of T cell repertoires in cytomegalovirus infection. In TCRdb, the reads were re-called with MiXCR into one record per CDR3 protein. The data show 510,000 or so distinct CDR3 sequences, approximately 26% seen once. The CDR3 consists of 14 residues. Germline lookup yields CDR1 SGHRS and CDR2 YFSETQ. V shed 4 bases and J shed 4 bases, with 12 bases lying between them. Sequencing was done on a sample of PBMCs. V gene TRBV5-1 combines with J gene TRBJ1-5; a possible D gene is TRBD1 (5 bases). The clonotype was recovered from a human donor in good health (CMV status not recorded). Some clones in this sample may be carry-over from other donors' samples. The CDR3 loop reads CASSQGGPNQPQHF. CDR3 nucleotide sequence: TGCGCCAGCAGCCAGGGAGGCCCAAATCAGCCCCAGCATTTT.